Here is one T cell receptor (beta chain) with its context. The CDR3 sequence is 12 residues long. Germline V lookup: CDR1 GTSNPN, CDR2 SVGIG (reference sequence). V was trimmed by 4 bases and J by 4 bases, leaving 11 bases between them. These data belong to a study of OX40 agonist ivuxolimab in advanced cancers. Turning to the study itself: Each dose-escalation patient presented with hepatocellular carcinoma, melanoma, renal cell or head and neck cancer.

Produced via immunoSEQ multiplex PCR; TCRdb's table is partial and in-frame only. The repertoire consists of some 61,000 clones, with roughly four fifths occurring once and the leading ten covering over 1.5%. The chain joins TRBV30 to TRBJ2-7; perhaps D is TRBD1 or TRBD2 (5 bases each). The sequence was collected from an adult with an advanced solid tumor such as melanoma, head and neck, liver or kidney cancer. The sequencing used CD4+ or CD8+ T cells sorted from blood, collected in a trial of the OX40 agonist ivuxolimab. CDR3 DNA: TGTGCCTGGAACCGGGACCCATACGAGCAGTACTTC. It yields the protein CAWNRDPYEQYF.